The 25 T cell receptor beta chains below all came from one sample that was sequenced in a study of shared clonotypes between healthy human individuals. Here immunoSEQ multiplex PCR was the method, and the copy in TCRdb shows in-frame clones only, minus some. This table has 550,000 to 600,000 clones, roughly 79% appearing once. Sequencing was carried out using PBMCs. The origin of the receptors is a woman aged 40 to 50 in good health. Some clones in this sample may be carry-over from other donors' samples.

The V and J genes are TRBV5-6 and TRBJ1-6; TRBD1 matches 7 bases. CDR1 is SGHDT and CDR2 is YYEEEE in the germline V gene. This CDR3 comprises 17 residues. The junction had 8 bases not matched to a gene; V was cut back by 1 base and J by 4 bases. CDR3 DNA: TGTGCCAGCAGCTTGAGTTTCGACAGGGCGTATAATTCACCCCTCCACTTT. Protein: CASSLSFDRAYNSPLHF.

In this sample, this clone turned up once. V is TRBV6-1 and J is TRBJ2-7; 9 bases agree with TRBD1. Trimming at V came to 4 bases and at J to 7 bases, leaving 11 bases not matched to a gene. This CDR3 spans 15 amino acids. Germline values: CDR1 MNHNS, CDR2 SASEGT. Here the CDR3 reads CASSAQWDRVGEQYF. In DNA, the CDR3 is TGTGCCAGCAGTGCTCAATGGGACAGGGTGGGGGAGCAGTACTTC.

The CDR3 sequence: CSARRTEAFF. Here the CDR3 DNA reads TGCAGTGCGCGCAGAACTGAAGCTTTCTTT. The chain links TRBV20-1 to TRBJ1-1; D ambiguous. The V end was cut by 6 bases, the J end by 5 bases, with 7 bases between. CDR1 is DFQATT, CDR2 SNEGSKA, per germline (reference sequence). CDR3 length equals 10 residues.

This chain uses TRBV6-5 with TRBJ2-4, with D unresolved. There are 13 residues in the CDR3. V was shortened by 10 bases and J by 0 bases, with 10 bases between the two germline ends. Germline loops: CDR1 MNHEY, CDR2 SVGAGI. CDR3 in amino acids: CATREVAKNIQYF. The CDR3 nucleotides are TGTGCCACCCGAGAGGTAGCCAAAAACATTCAGTACTTC.

There are many counts of this clone. Distinct nucleotide sequences in the sample also encode this CDR3. The V gene is TRBV28, the J gene TRBJ2-3, with D tentatively TRBD2 (6 bases). This CDR3 has 17 residues. Germline CDR1 reads MDHEN; CDR2 reads SYDVKM. The V end lost 2 bases, the J end lost 1 base, and 16 bases lay between the germline ends. The CDR3 nucleotides read TGTGCCAGCAGTTTACCGAATGGGGGGTGGGGCACAGATACGCAGTATTTT. Translating gives CASSLPNGGWGTDTQYF.

The chain is built from TRBV7-3 and TRBJ2-1; 9 bases align to TRBD2. Germline lookup yields CDR1 SGHTA and CDR2 FQGTGA. This CDR3 spans 15 amino acids. The V gene end was trimmed by 2 bases and the J gene end by 5 bases; junction bases not matched to a gene: 4. The CDR3: CASSLAGGPHNEQFF. CDR3 nucleotide sequence: TGTGCCAGCAGCTTAGCGGGAGGGCCCCACAATGAGCAGTTCTTC.

The CDR3 nucleotides read TGTGCCAGCAGCTCAGCGAAGTTCAGCGGGAGGTTATCCACAGATACGCAGTATTTT. It specifies CASSSAKFSGRLSTDTQYF. This chain connects TRBV7-9 to TRBJ2-3, with 9 bases lining up with TRBD2. The CDR3 covers 19 residues. Germline CDR1 SEHNR, CDR2 FQNEAQ (reference sequence). J lost 2 bases, V lost 4 bases, and 16 bases had no gene match.

With respect to this clone: An end of the junction does not agree with germline; a read error may underlie this. The chain uses TRBV6-4 and TRBJ2-2; the D call may be TRBD1 or TRBD2 (5 bases each). The CDR3 totals 15 residues. Germline V gives CDR1 MRHNA, CDR2 SNTAGT. The CDR3 sequence: CASSDSEGNTGEPFF. The DNA of the CDR3 is TGTGCCAGCAGTGACTCTGAGGGGAACACCGGGGAGCCGTTTTTT.

The rearrangement joins TRBV13 to TRBJ2-7; D call uncertain. Germline values: CDR1 PRHDT, CDR2 FYEKMQ (reference sequence). CDR3 size: 12 residues. Trimming cost V 2 bases and J 3 bases, with 5 bases left between them. The CDR3 region has the DNA TGTGCCAGCAGCTTAAGGGACTACGAGCAGTACTTC. Protein product: CASSLRDYEQYF.

This clone was picked up one time. The chain links TRBV19 to TRBJ2-1; the match to TRBD2 covers 8 bases. CDR1 is LNHDA and CDR2 is SQIVND in the germline V gene (reference sequence). V gave up 1 base and J gave up 6 bases; unmatched junction bases: 2. The CDR3 runs to 14 residues. For the CDR3, the DNA is TGTGCCAGTAGTATAGCGGGAGGGCTCAATGAGCAGTTCTTC. Translated, it gives CASSIAGGLNEQFF. Combining the CDR3 with reference TRBV19 and TRBJ2-1 gives the whole variable domain DGGITQSPKYLFRKEGQNVTLSCEQNLNHDAMYWYRQDPGQGLRLIYYSQIVNDFQKGDIAEGYSVSREKKESFPLTVTSAQKNPTAFYLCASSIAGGLNEQFFGPGTRLTVL.

This chain connects TRBV7-9 to TRBJ2-1; 12 bases are shared with TRBD2. The J segment lost 9 bases and the V segment lost 5 bases, leaving 8 bases of the junction unmatched. CDR1 is SEHNR, CDR2 FQNEAQ, per germline (reference sequence). The CDR3 sequence is 15 residues long. CDR3 in amino acids: CASSSLAGGTGEQFF. CDR3 nucleotide sequence: TGTGCCAGCAGCAGCCTAGCGGGAGGGACGGGTGAGCAGTTCTTC.

On this clone: Other nucleotide sequences from this sample produce the same CDR3. V is TRBV4-3 and J is TRBJ2-5; D is unresolved. CDR3 length: 13 residues. V dropped 3 bases and J dropped 3 bases, with 8 bases sitting between them. In germline, CDR1 is LGHNA, CDR2 YSLEER. CDR3 nucleotide sequence: TGCGCCAGCAGCCAGGACCGGAAAGAGACCCAGTACTTC. Protein product: CASSQDRKETQYF.

This clone was observed a handful of times. The chain joins TRBV7-3 to TRBJ2-7; D unresolved. Trimming left V 5 bases short and J 4 bases short, with 12 bases between. CDR1 and CDR2 (germline): SGHTA, FQGTGA. This CDR3 spans 13 amino acids. CDR3 protein: CASSKLHGYEQYF. The CDR3 nucleotides are TGTGCCAGCAGCAAGTTACACGGATACGAGCAGTACTTC. Drawing the rest from reference TRBV7-3 and TRBJ2-7, the complete variable domain is GAGVSQTPSNKVTEKGKYVELRCDPISGHTALYWYRQSLGQGPEFLIYFQGTGAADDSGLPNDRFFAVRPEGSVSTLKIQRTERGDSAVYLCASSKLHGYEQYFGPGTRLTVT.

The rearrangement uses TRBV14 and TRBJ1-2; unclear D gene. The CDR3 covers 13 residues. Germline V gene lookup returns CDR1 SGHDN and CDR2 FVKESK. The ends were cut back, 2 bases at V and 2 bases at J, with 6 bases in the middle. This chain's CDR3 is CASSQQQNYGYTF. CDR3 bases: TGTGCCAGCAGCCAACAGCAAAACTATGGCTACACCTTC.

This clone was seen a handful of times. The CDR3: CASSRPQQGGYEQYF. The DNA for the CDR3 is TGTGCCAGCAGCCGACCCCAACAGGGGGGATACGAGCAGTACTTC. The J gene is TRBJ2-7, the V gene TRBV6-6; the match to TRBD1 covers 8 bases. The CDR3 contains 15 residues. Per germline, CDR1 MNHNY and CDR2 SVGAGI (reference sequence). V lost 6 bases and J lost 4; bases outside the gene matches: 11.

This clone has more than one count but fewer than ten. The J gene is TRBJ2-3, the V gene TRBV5-6, with 8 nucleotides matching TRBD2. Germline V gene lookup returns CDR1 SGHDT and CDR2 YYEEEE. CDR3 length: 14 amino acids. After removal of 1 base from V and 4 bases from J, the junction contained 2 bases not matched to a gene. The CDR3 region has the DNA TGTGCCAGCAGCTTGACTAGCGGTTCAGATACGCAGTATTTT. The encoded protein is CASSLTSGSDTQYF.

The V and J genes are TRBV7-2 and TRBJ2-5, with 8 nucleotides matching TRBD1. This CDR3 spans 14 amino acids. The V gene's germline CDR1 is SGHTA and CDR2 FQGNSA. V was pared by 3 bases and J by 3 bases, with 3 bases of the junction left unmatched. The DNA for the CDR3 is TGTGCCAGCAGCTTCCCGGACAGGGAAGAGACCCAGTACTTC. Translation: CASSFPDREETQYF.

The gene calls are TRBV5-1 and TRBJ1-1; D might be TRBD1 (6 bases). The V and J ends lost 3 bases and 8 bases respectively, with 14 bases between them. Germline CDR1 and CDR2: SGHRS and YFSETQ. The CDR3 has 13 residues. In DNA, the CDR3 is TGCGCCAGCAGCTGGGGACAAGGAGACGAAGCTTTCTTT. This sequence encodes CASSWGQGDEAFF.

The rearrangement uses TRBV29-1 and TRBJ2-5; perhaps TRBD1 as D (6 bases). CDR3 length equals 11 residues. CDR1 and CDR2 (germline): SQVTM, ANQGSEA. Trimming took 6 bases from V and 7 from J, leaving 12 bases between them. The CDR3 DNA follows: TGCAGCGTCGACCGAGGGGGGACCCAGTACTTC. It yields the protein CSVDRGGTQYF. The full variable domain, rest sourced from reference TRBV29-1 and TRBJ2-5, is SAVISQKPSRDICQRGTSLTIQCQVDSQVTMMFWYRQQPGQSLTLIATANQGSEATYESGFVIDKFPISRPNLTFSTLTVSNMSPEDSSIYLCSVDRGGTQYFGPGTRLLVL.

This clone was detected only a few times. The V call is TRBV7-6, the J call TRBJ2-1, with unresolved D. The CDR3 contains 12 residues. Germline CDR1 SGHVS, CDR2 FNYEAQ. V lost 7 bases, J lost 6 bases, and 10 bases lay in between. This CDR3 is CASTKGGNEQFF. In DNA, the CDR3 is TGTGCCAGCACAAAGGGTGGCAATGAGCAGTTCTTC.

J is TRBJ2-6 and V is TRBV10-2; D might be TRBD1 or TRBD2, each matching 5 bases. The germline V and J ends were trimmed by 2 bases and 1 base, with 9 bases remaining between them. In germline, CDR1 is WSHSY, CDR2 SAAADI. This CDR3 spans 16 amino acids. CDR3 in amino acids: CASSEPWGSGANVLTF. CDR3 nucleotide sequence: TGCGCCAGCAGTGAGCCTTGGGGGTCTGGGGCCAACGTCCTGACTTTC.

As DNA, the CDR3 is TGTGCCAGCAGCCGGACGGAGTATGGCTACACCTTC. It translates to CASSRTEYGYTF. The chain couples TRBV4-2 to TRBJ1-2; D is ambiguous. The CDR3 runs to 12 residues. The germline V gene encodes CDR1 LGHNA and CDR2 YNFKEQ. Trimming cost V 4 bases and J 5 bases, with 8 bases left between them.

This sequence joins TRBV2 and TRBJ1-1; no clear D. Germline V gene sequence: CDR1 SNHLY, CDR2 FYNNEI. This CDR3 is 13 amino acids long. Trimming pared 3 bases from V and 1 base from J, leaving 6 bases between. This chain's CDR3 is CASSELGNTEAFF. CDR3 coding DNA: TGTGCCAGCAGTGAGCTGGGGAACACTGAAGCTTTCTTT.

To note about this clone: Other DNA sequences in this specimen translate into the identical CDR3. This chain uses TRBV20-1 with TRBJ2-7, with D unresolved. Germline assignment: CDR1 DFQATT and CDR2 SNEGSKA (reference sequence). The CDR3 extends over 11 amino acids. The DNA of the CDR3 is TGCAGCGCGCGCTCCTCCTACGAGCAGTACTTC. It yields the protein CSARSSYEQYF.

The chain joins TRBV25-1 to TRBJ1-6; weak D call: TRBD1 (6 bases). The CDR3 is 14 amino acids. The germline V gene encodes CDR1 MGHDK and CDR2 SYGVNS. Trimming took off 5 bases at V and 7 bases at J, with 12 bases between the two ends. The CDR3 bases are TGTGCCAGCAGTAGCCAGGGGTGGAATTCACCCCTCCACTTT. As protein: CASSSQGWNSPLHF. Supplemented by reference TRBV25-1 and TRBJ1-6, the full variable domain reads EADIYQTPRYLVIGTGKKITLECSQTMGHDKMYWYQQDPGMELHLIHYSYGVNSTEKGDLSSESTVSRIRTEHFPLTLESARPSHTSQYLCASSSQGWNSPLHFGNGTRLTVT.